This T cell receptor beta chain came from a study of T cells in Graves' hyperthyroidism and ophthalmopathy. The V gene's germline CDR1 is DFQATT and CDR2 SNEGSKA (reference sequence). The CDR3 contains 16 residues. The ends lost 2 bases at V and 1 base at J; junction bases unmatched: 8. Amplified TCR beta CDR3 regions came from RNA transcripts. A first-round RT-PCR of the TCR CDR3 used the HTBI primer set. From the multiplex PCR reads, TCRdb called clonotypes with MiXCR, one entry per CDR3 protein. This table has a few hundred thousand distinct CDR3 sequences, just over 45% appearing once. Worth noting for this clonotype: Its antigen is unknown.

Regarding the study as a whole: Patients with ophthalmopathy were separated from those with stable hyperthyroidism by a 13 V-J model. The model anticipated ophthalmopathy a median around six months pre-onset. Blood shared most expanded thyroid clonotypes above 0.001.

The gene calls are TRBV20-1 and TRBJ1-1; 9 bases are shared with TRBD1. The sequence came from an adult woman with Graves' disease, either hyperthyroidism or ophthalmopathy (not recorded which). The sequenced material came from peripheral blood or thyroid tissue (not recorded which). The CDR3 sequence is CSARSARDRANTEAFF. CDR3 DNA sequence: TGCAGTGCTAGAAGCGCCCGGGACAGGGCGAACACTGAAGCTTTCTTT.